Below are 12 T cell receptor beta chains sequenced from a single sample in a study of cytomegalovirus exposure and HLA in healthy donors. Vbeta (60) and Jbeta (13) primers were used in the PCR. The method was immunoSEQ multiplex PCR; TCRdb's version includes in-frame clones alone and lacks a portion of them. Of about 200,000 clones in the sample, around 86% were seen once. Material: PBMCs. The source of these receptors is a woman between 40 and 55 years old in good health and CMV-seronegative.

V usage is TRBV27 and J usage is TRBJ2-7; D possibly corresponds to TRBD1 (5 bases). This CDR3 has 17 residues. Trimming stripped 5 bases from V and 0 bases from J, with 20 bases between. Germline assignment: CDR1 MNHEY and CDR2 SMNVEV (reference sequence). The CDR3 coding sequence is TGTGCCAGCAGTCCATCCCCTCCAGGGTCAGGCTCCTACGAGCAGTACTTC. It translates to CASSPSPPGSGSYEQYF.

This clone was observed a single time. The chain recombines TRBV15 with TRBJ2-7; D may be TRBD2 (6 bases). The CDR3 spans 14 residues. Germline CDR1 and CDR2: LNHNV and YYDKDF (reference sequence). The V end was cut by 0 bases, the J end by 2 bases, with 8 bases between. CDR3 in DNA: TGTGCCACCAGCAGAGATAGCGGCCCCTACGAGCAGTACTTC. Its translation is CATSRDSGPYEQYF. The full variable domain, completed using reference TRBV15 and TRBJ2-7, is DAMVIQNPRYQVTQFGKPVTLSCSQTLNHNVMYWYQQKSSQAPKLLFHYYDKDFNNEADTPDNFQSRRPNTSFCFLDIRSPGLGDTAMYLCATSRDSGPYEQYFGPGTRLTVT.

V is TRBV28 and J is TRBJ1-4; D possibly corresponds to TRBD1 (5 bases). V lost 4 bases and J lost 4, with 19 bases in between. CDR3 length: 17 residues. Germline lookup yields CDR1 MDHEN and CDR2 SYDVKM. CDR3 sequence reads: CASSYYGVWGVNEKLFF. The DNA for the CDR3 is TGTGCCAGCAGTTACTACGGGGTATGGGGGGTTAATGAAAAACTGTTTTTT.

The rearrangement uses TRBV2 and TRBJ2-1, with 13 bases aligning to TRBD2. Looked up from germline, CDR1 is SNHLY and CDR2 is FYNNEI. This CDR3 has 15 residues. V was pared by 0 bases and J by 8 bases, with 1 base of the junction left unmatched. This CDR3 reads CASSEAGLAGYEQFF. The CDR3 DNA reads as TGTGCCAGCAGTGAAGCGGGACTAGCGGGATATGAGCAGTTCTTC.

J is TRBJ1-1 and V is TRBV7-9; 7 bases line up with TRBD1. Germline V gene sequence: CDR1 SEHNR, CDR2 FQNEAQ (reference sequence). The CDR3 covers 17 residues. The V gene end was trimmed by 4 bases and the J gene end by 1 base; junction bases not matched to a gene: 12. CDR3 DNA: TGTGCCAGCAGCTATCCCCCAGGGGGTGCCGGGAACACTGAAGCTTTCTTT. Translating gives CASSYPPGGAGNTEAFF.

This clone was counted between two and nine times. This chain joins TRBV27 and TRBJ2-1; D possibly corresponds to TRBD1 (5 bases). Germline assignment: CDR1 MNHEY and CDR2 SMNVEV (reference sequence). The ends were cut back, 2 bases at V and 6 bases at J, with 5 bases in the middle. The CDR3 has 12 residues. The CDR3 here is CASSLGANEQFF. The CDR3 region has the DNA TGTGCCAGCAGTTTAGGGGCCAATGAGCAGTTCTTC.

This chain links TRBV6-5 with TRBJ2-2; the match to TRBD2 covers 7 bases. CDR1 and CDR2 (germline): MNHEY, SVGAGI. The CDR3 length is 15 residues. Unmatched junction bases numbered 4, after V lost 4 bases and J lost 2 bases. In nucleotides, the CDR3 is TGTGCCAGCAGTTCAGGCGGGAGTAACACCGGGGAGCTGTTTTTT. Translated, it gives CASSSGGSNTGELFF.

CDR3 nucleotide sequence: TGCAGCATGAGGGCGACGGGCCCGGGGAATGAGCAGTTCTTC. Translated, it gives CSMRATGPGNEQFF. The chain links TRBV29-1 to TRBJ2-1, with D possibly TRBD2 on 5 matching bases. The CDR3 runs to 14 residues. Trimming left V 8 bases short and J 7 bases short, with 21 bases between. The V gene's germline CDR1 is SQVTM and CDR2 ANQGSEA.

The chain combines TRBV25-1 with TRBJ1-4; 9 bases agree with TRBD1. The CDR3 contains 16 residues. Germline-derived CDR1 and CDR2 are MGHDK and SYGVNS. The trim removed 4 bases at V and 6 bases at J, leaving 9 bases unmatched. In DNA, the CDR3 is TGTGCCAGCAGTGTGGGACAGGGTGCCCTTTATGAAAAACTGTTTTTT. Translated, it gives CASSVGQGALYEKLFF.

A remark on this clone: The same CDR3 is also encoded by other DNA sequences in this sample. The genes are TRBV6-6 and TRBJ1-1; tentatively, D is TRBD1 (5 bases). In germline, CDR1 is MNHNY, CDR2 SVGAGI (reference sequence). This CDR3 spans 13 amino acids. V lost 7 bases and J 1 base, leaving 10 bases between the germline ends. This chain's CDR3 is CASTGTGNTEAFF. The CDR3 DNA reads as TGTGCCAGCACCGGAACAGGGAACACTGAAGCTTTCTTT.

The chain is built from TRBV5-1 and TRBJ2-7; D remains ambiguous. Between the trimmed V and J ends, which lost 3 bases and 3 bases, there was a span of 13 bases. Germline assignment: CDR1 SGHRS and CDR2 YFSETQ. CDR3 length: 14 amino acids. CDR3 sequence (DNA): TGCGCCAGCAGCTCTCAAGTTTCCGGCTACGAGCAGTACTTC. Translating it yields CASSSQVSGYEQYF.

The V call is TRBV6-4, the J call TRBJ1-1, with 10 bases that match TRBD1. Germline CDR1 reads MRHNA; CDR2 reads SNTAGT. The CDR3 runs to 14 residues. J was trimmed by 4 bases and V by 3 bases; bases with no gene match: 2. The DNA of the CDR3 is TGTGCCAGCAGTGAGAGGACAGGGGGCACTGAAGCTTTCTTT. Protein product: CASSERTGGTEAFF.